The 22 T cell receptor beta chains below come from one sample, sequenced in a study of neurological immune-mediated disorders. TCRdb recomputed calls from the 5' RACE reads with MiXCR, one row per CDR3 protein. The profile shows tens of thousands of distinct CDR3 sequences, about 3.7% of them singletons. Sequencing was done on a sample of PBMCs. All receptors derive from a woman in her 50s with multiple sclerosis.

The table lists this clonotype with a few counts. A clone one base away is much larger, so this may be a read error. The rearrangement links TRBV20-1 to TRBJ1-5, with no clear D. The CDR3 contains 14 residues. The V end was cut by 3 bases, the J end by 3 bases, with 12 bases between. Germline V CDR1 and CDR2: DFQATT, SNEGSKA (reference sequence). The CDR3 spells CSASRGNSNQPQHF. The CDR3, as DNA: TGCAGTGCTAGCCGCGGAAACTCCAATCAGCCCCAGCATTTT.

The chain joins TRBV5-6 to TRBJ2-5, with 7 bases that match TRBD2. The CDR3 sequence is 14 residues long. Germline CDR1 and CDR2: SGHDT and YYEEEE. V shed 4 bases, J shed 5 bases, and the junction held 8 bases outside the gene matches. The CDR3 DNA is TGTGCCAGCAGCGCCCAGGCGGGAGTGGAGACCCAGTACTTC. Its protein product is CASSAQAGVETQYF. Complete variable domain (other parts from reference TRBV5-6 and TRBJ2-5): DAGVTQSPTHLIKTRGQQVTLRCSPKSGHDTVSWYQQALGQGPQFIFQYYEEEERQRGNFPDRFSGHQFPNYSSELNVNALLLGDSALYLCASSAQAGVETQYFGPGTRLLVL.

This clonotype was observed at least ten times. The rearrangement joins TRBV5-1 to TRBJ1-6; 7 bases align to TRBD1. The ends lost 0 bases at V and 8 bases at J; junction bases unmatched: 8. CDR3 length: 16 residues. Germline V gene lookup returns CDR1 SGHRS and CDR2 YFSETQ. CDR3 nucleotide sequence: TGCGCCAGCAGCTTGGCCCCGGCAGGGGGGGATTCACCCCTCCACTTT. Protein product: CASSLAPAGGDSPLHF.

At least ten counts were recorded for this clonotype. V usage is TRBV20-1 and J usage is TRBJ1-5; TRBD1 might be the D (5 bases). This CDR3 comprises 16 residues. V dropped 0 bases and J dropped 0 bases, with 12 bases sitting between them. Germline lookup yields CDR1 DFQATT and CDR2 SNEGSKA (reference sequence). The CDR3 protein is CSARDPLTASNQPQHF. CDR3 DNA sequence: TGCAGTGCTAGAGATCCGTTGACAGCTAGCAATCAGCCCCAGCATTTT.

This clonotype has at least ten counts. The rearrangement links TRBV14 to TRBJ1-1; maybe TRBD1 (5 bases). Germline V lookup: CDR1 SGHDN, CDR2 FVKESK. The V and J ends lost 5 bases and 5 bases respectively, with 12 bases between them. The CDR3 covers 13 residues. The CDR3 region is CASSTRVGTEAFF. In DNA, the CDR3 is TGTGCCAGCAGCACCAGGGTTGGGACTGAAGCTTTCTTT.

This clonotype was seen many times. The chain recombines TRBV10-3 with TRBJ2-1, with 11 bases aligning to TRBD2. J gave up 9 bases and V 4 bases, and 5 bases lay outside the gene matches. The CDR3 length is 14 residues. The germline V gene has CDR1 ENHRY and CDR2 SYGVKD. CDR3 region: CAISGGLAAPEQFF. In DNA, the CDR3 is TGTGCCATCAGTGGGGGACTAGCGGCCCCTGAGCAGTTCTTC.

The chain recombines TRBV9 with TRBJ1-2; D perhaps matches TRBD1 (6 bases). This CDR3 is built from 14 residues. The V gene's germline CDR1 is SGDLS and CDR2 YYNGEE. V was shortened by 3 bases and J by 2 bases, with 11 bases between the two germline ends. The CDR3 DNA is TGTGCCAGCAGCGCGGGGGGGCTAAACTATGGCTACACCTTC. Residues: CASSAGGLNYGYTF.

The sample holds many counts of this clonotype. The chain uses TRBV20-1 and TRBJ2-5; TRBD2 matches 12 bases. Trimming cost V 6 bases and J 1 base; bases outside gene matches: 9. There are 16 residues in the CDR3. Germline CDR1 is DFQATT and CDR2 is SNEGSKA (reference sequence). For the CDR3, the DNA is TGCAGTGCCTCGACTAGCGGGAGTCGGGTCCAAGAGACCCAGTACTTC. Its protein product is CSASTSGSRVQETQYF.

This clonotype has ten or more counts. The rearrangement uses TRBV7-9 and TRBJ1-1, with a weak D call TRBD1 (6 bases). The ends were cut back, 1 base at V and 2 bases at J, with 17 bases in the middle. This CDR3 has 17 residues. The V gene's germline CDR1 is SEHNR and CDR2 FQNEAQ (reference sequence). The DNA of the CDR3 is TGTGCCAGCAGCTTAGGCTCCCCTTGGACAGCTAACACTGAAGCTTTCTTT. It specifies CASSLGSPWTANTEAFF.

This clonotype was seen ten or more times. V usage is TRBV2 and J usage is TRBJ1-2; D might be TRBD1 (6 bases). Deletions cut 1 base from V and 1 base from J, with 13 bases between. Germline V gene sequence: CDR1 SNHLY, CDR2 FYNNEI. The CDR3 consists of 16 residues. The CDR3: CASSEVGQGINYGYTF. DNA of the CDR3: TGTGCCAGCAGTGAAGTGGGGCAGGGGATTAACTATGGCTACACCTTC.

This clonotype showed up many times. The J gene is TRBJ2-5, the V gene TRBV9; weak D call: TRBD1 (6 bases). With 2 bases removed from V and 1 base from J, the gap between germline ends came to 9 bases. The CDR3 runs 14 residues. Germline values: CDR1 SGDLS, CDR2 YYNGEE. Here the CDR3 DNA reads TGTGCCAGCAGCGTCGGGACATTCCAAGAGACCCAGTACTTC. Its translation is CASSVGTFQETQYF.

This clonotype was seen ten or more times. J is TRBJ2-2 and V is TRBV12-3 or TRBV12-4, with 10 nucleotides matching TRBD2. Germline trimming cut 6 bases from V and 5 bases from J; bases unmatched to any gene: 9. The CDR3 sequence is 16 residues long. CDR3 bases: TGTGCCAGCAGCCGACCCCTAGCGGGAGCTACCGGGGAGCTGTTTTTT. Translating gives CASSRPLAGATGELFF.

This clonotype was seen at least ten times. With a much larger clone just one base away, this may be a read error. The chain joins TRBV5-5 to TRBJ2-7, with TRBD1 as a possible D gene (6 bases). The CDR3 has 13 residues. Per germline, CDR1 SGHKS and CDR2 YYEKEE (reference sequence). V lost 4 bases and J 7 bases, leaving 15 bases between the germline ends. CDR3 sequence reads: CASSQTGLEEQYF. Here the CDR3 DNA reads TGTGCCAGCAGCCAAACAGGGTTAGAAGAGCAGTACTTC.

This clonotype was counted at least ten times. This rearrangement joins TRBV5-6 to TRBJ2-7; possibly TRBD2 for D (5 bases). The V and J ends lost 2 bases and 6 bases respectively, with 12 bases between them. CDR1 and CDR2 from the germline V gene are SGHDT and YYEEEE. This CDR3 has 13 amino acids. Here the CDR3 reads CASSFVVRGEQYF. The CDR3 DNA is TGTGCCAGCAGCTTCGTGGTTCGGGGCGAGCAGTACTTC.

This clonotype was recorded many times. The chain links TRBV5-1 to TRBJ2-7; no clear D gene. Trimming removed 0 bases at V and 2 bases at J, with 12 bases between. The CDR3 sequence is 15 residues long. CDR1 is SGHRS and CDR2 is YFSETQ in the germline V gene. The CDR3 here is CASSLGAGRTYEQYF. In nucleotides, the CDR3 is TGCGCCAGCAGCTTGGGGGCAGGACGTACCTACGAGCAGTACTTC.

Many counts were recorded for this clonotype. This chain connects TRBV27 to TRBJ1-2; D is perhaps TRBD1 (6 bases). Germline V gives CDR1 MNHEY, CDR2 SMNVEV (reference sequence). V lost 4 bases and J 2 bases, leaving 8 bases between the germline ends. CDR3 size: 13 residues. Here the CDR3 reads CASSYRENYGYTF. DNA of the CDR3: TGTGCCAGCAGTTACAGGGAAAACTATGGCTACACCTTC.

This clonotype was found many times. The chain joins TRBV5-4 to TRBJ2-1; D is possibly TRBD2 (5 bases). V gave up 0 bases and J gave up 8 bases, with 15 bases separating them. CDR1 and CDR2 (germline): SGHNT, YYREEE (reference sequence). This CDR3 is 15 amino acids long. The DNA for the CDR3 is TGTGCCAGCAGCTTGGCCTCTAGATTGGAGGATGAGCAGTTCTTC. This sequence encodes CASSLASRLEDEQFF.

The table lists this clonotype with many counts. V usage is TRBV7-9 and J usage is TRBJ2-2, with 14 bases identical to TRBD2. The J segment lost 2 bases and the V segment lost 5 bases, leaving 10 bases of the junction unmatched. The CDR3 is 19 residues long. The germline V gene encodes CDR1 SEHNR and CDR2 FQNEAQ (reference sequence). The CDR3 region has the DNA TGTGCCAGCAGCGCCCAGACTAGCGGGAGGGCCTCCAACACCGGGGAGCTGTTTTTT. Its translation: CASSAQTSGRASNTGELFF. Combining the CDR3 with reference TRBV7-9 and TRBJ2-2 gives the whole variable domain DTGVSQNPRHKITKRGQNVTFRCDPISEHNRLYWYRQTLGQGPEFLTYFQNEAQLEKSRLLSDRFSAERPKGSFSTLEIQRTEQGDSAMYLCASSAQTSGRASNTGELFFGEGSRLTVL.

This clonotype was recorded at least ten times. Given a much more abundant clone one base away, this may be a read error. The gene calls are TRBV29-1 and TRBJ1-1, with TRBD1 identical over 9 bases. V shed 5 bases and J 8 bases; nucleotides not matched to a gene: 6. CDR3 size: 12 residues. Germline V gene lookup returns CDR1 SQVTM and CDR2 ANQGSEA. CDR3 bases: TGCAGCGTTCGGACAGGGGTTTCGGAAGCTTTCTTT. Its protein product is CSVRTGVSEAFF.

This clonotype occurred many times. An end of the junction differs from the germline gene, which may be a read error. V gene TRBV20-1 combines with J gene TRBJ2-1, with 9 nucleotides matching TRBD2. There are 14 residues in the CDR3. Germline V gene sequence: CDR1 DFQATT, CDR2 SNEGSKA (reference sequence). For the CDR3, the DNA is TGCAGTGCGAGAGGGCTAGCGGGGTCAAATGAGCAGTTCTTC. Its translation: CSARGLAGSNEQFF.

This clonotype was observed at least ten times. The V gene is TRBV24-1, the J gene TRBJ1-1; 7 bases line up with TRBD1. Per germline, CDR1 KGHDR and CDR2 SFDVKD. Trimming removed 3 bases from V and 1 base from J; junction bases left unmatched: 10. The CDR3 loop spans 17 amino acids. This CDR3 reads CATSDTPTTGSNTEAFF. In DNA form, the CDR3 reads TGTGCCACCAGTGATACACCTACGACAGGGTCGAACACTGAAGCTTTCTTT.

This clonotype was detected only once. A much larger clone differs by one base, so this may be a read error. The chain joins TRBV20-1 to TRBJ1-2, with D possibly matching TRBD1 (6 bases). Germline CDR1 reads DFQATT; CDR2 reads SNEGSKA (reference sequence). With 5 bases removed from V and 10 bases from J, the gap between germline ends came to 11 bases. This CDR3 contains 10 residues. This CDR3 reads CSAYRDDYTF. The DNA for the CDR3 is TGCAGTGCTTACAGGGACGACTACACCTTC.